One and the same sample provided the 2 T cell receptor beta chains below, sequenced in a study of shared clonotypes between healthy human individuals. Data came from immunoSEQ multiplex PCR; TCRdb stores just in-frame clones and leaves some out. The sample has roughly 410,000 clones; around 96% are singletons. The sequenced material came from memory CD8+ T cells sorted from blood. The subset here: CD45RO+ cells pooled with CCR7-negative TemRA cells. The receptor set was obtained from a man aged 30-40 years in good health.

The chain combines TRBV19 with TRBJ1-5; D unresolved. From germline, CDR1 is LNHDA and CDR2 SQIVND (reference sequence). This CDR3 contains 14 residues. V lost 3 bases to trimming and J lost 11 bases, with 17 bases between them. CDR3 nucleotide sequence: TGTGCCAGTAGTATTGGAACTCAGCCAAGGACCCAGCATTTT. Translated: CASSIGTQPRTQHF.

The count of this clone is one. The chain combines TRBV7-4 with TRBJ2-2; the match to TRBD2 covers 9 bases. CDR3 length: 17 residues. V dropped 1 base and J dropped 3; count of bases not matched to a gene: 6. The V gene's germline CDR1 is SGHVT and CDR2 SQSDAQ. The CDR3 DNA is TGTGCCAGCAGCTTAGGACGGCTAGCGGGACACACCGGGGAGCTGTTTTTT. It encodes CASSLGRLAGHTGELFF.